The T cell receptor (beta chain) described here comes from a study of blood T cell repertoires in COVID-19. The data were produced by immunoSEQ multiplex PCR, yet TCRdb's version contains in-frame clones alone and is incomplete. The sample carries 150,000 to 200,000 clones, 80% to 90% recorded once. There are 15 residues in the CDR3. CDR1 is MDHEN, CDR2 SYDVKM, per germline. V shed 3 bases, J shed 1 base, and the junction held 3 bases outside the gene matches. The rearrangement links TRBV28 to TRBJ2-1; 7 bases line up with TRBD1. Sequencing was done on a sample of PBMCs or T cells enriched from blood (not recorded which). This clonotype was obtained from a woman aged 18-29 years who had recovered from COVID-19. This chain's CDR3 is CASSLGRGSYNEQFF. CDR3 in DNA: TGTGCCAGCAGTTTGGGCAGGGGGTCCTACAATGAGCAGTTCTTC.